Below, 29 T cell receptor beta chains from the same sample are listed, as sequenced in a study of T cell repertoires in cytomegalovirus infection. TCRdb fed the reads into MiXCR, producing one record per CDR3 protein. The table lists under 150,000 distinct CDR3 sequences, about 33% of them singletons, with more than 35% in the top ten. For these TCRs, the target antigens are not known. The sample was CD8+ T cells from cultured PBMCs, taken from culture after CMV antigen stimulation. All receptors come from a human donor in good health (CMV status not recorded). Some clones in this sample may be carry-over from other donors' samples.

The chain links TRBV7-8 to TRBJ2-3; 7 nucleotides agree with TRBD1. The CDR3 covers 16 residues. After removal of 5 bases from V and 3 bases from J, the junction contained 11 bases not matched to a gene. Germline CDR1 is SGHVS and CDR2 is FQNEAQ. The CDR3 DNA reads TGTGCCAGCAGCCCCGCCGGGACAGATCTTACAGATACGCAGTATTTT. Protein product: CASSPAGTDLTDTQYF.

This chain joins TRBV19 and TRBJ2-1; 8 bases line up with TRBD1. This CDR3 region has 16 residues. With 0 bases clipped from V and 3 bases from J, the junction kept 4 bases outside the gene matches. The germline V gene encodes CDR1 LNHDA and CDR2 SQIVND (reference sequence). The DNA for the CDR3 is TGTGCCAGTAGTATAGACGGGACAGGAAACTACAATGAGCAGTTCTTC. It codes for CASSIDGTGNYNEQFF.

The rearrangement joins TRBV19 to TRBJ2-1; 11 nucleotides align to TRBD2. V lost 1 base and J lost 3; bases outside the gene matches: 5. The germline gives CDR1 LNHDA, CDR2 SQIVND (reference sequence). The CDR3 length is 17 residues. The CDR3 loop reads CASSIVPGTSGYNEQFF. Here the CDR3 DNA reads TGTGCCAGTAGTATAGTCCCCGGGACTAGCGGCTACAATGAGCAGTTCTTC.

This clonotype was observed a few times. The CDR3 bases are TGCGCCAGCAGCATCGGACAGACCAGCGCCACTGAAGCTTTCTTT. It specifies CASSIGQTSATEAFF. The rearrangement uses TRBV5-1 and TRBJ1-1; maybe TRBD1 (6 bases). Trimming cost V 4 bases and J 4 bases, with 17 bases left between them. The CDR3 covers 15 residues. CDR1 SGHRS and CDR2 YFSETQ come from the germline V gene.

The chain has TRBV14 and TRBJ1-6; no clear D gene. The CDR3 length is 15 residues. Deletions cut 4 bases from V and 8 bases from J, with 15 bases between. Germline assignment: CDR1 SGHDN and CDR2 FVKESK. The CDR3 nucleotides read TGTGCCAGCAGCCCTTCGGCCGGGTGGCATTCACCCCTCCACTTT. Its translation: CASSPSAGWHSPLHF.

A single count supports this clonotype. The chain uses TRBV19 and TRBJ2-1; D remains ambiguous. This CDR3 contains 14 residues. V was trimmed by 0 bases and J by 5 bases, leaving 8 bases between them. Per germline, CDR1 LNHDA and CDR2 SQIVND (reference sequence). The CDR3: CASSIEATNNEQFF. Written as DNA, the CDR3 is TGTGCCAGTAGTATAGAAGCGACAAACAATGAGCAGTTCTTC.

The chain employs TRBV25-1 and TRBJ2-7; no firm D call. V dropped 4 bases and J dropped 6 bases, with 19 bases sitting between them. The CDR3 contains 15 residues. CDR1 MGHDK and CDR2 SYGVNS come from the germline V gene. CDR3 sequence: CASSGRFGPNAEQYF. The CDR3 DNA reads as TGTGCCAGCAGTGGCCGATTTGGGCCCAACGCCGAGCAGTACTTC.

This clonotype was seen a handful of times. The chain recombines TRBV3-1 with TRBJ1-1, with D uncertain. Trimming cost V 0 bases and J 1 base, with 6 bases left between them. The CDR3 extends over 14 amino acids. In germline, CDR1 is LGHDT, CDR2 YNNKEL (reference sequence). The CDR3 spells CASSQDSGNTEAFF. The CDR3 DNA is TGTGCCAGCAGCCAAGATTCGGGGAACACTGAAGCTTTCTTT.

This clonotype was observed a few times. This chain links TRBV28 with TRBJ2-1; TRBD2 agrees at 10 bases. The CDR3 sequence is 15 residues long. Trimming cost V 4 bases and J 2 bases; bases outside gene matches: 2. Germline V CDR1 and CDR2: MDHEN, SYDVKM. CDR3: CASSSSGRTYNEQFF. In DNA form, the CDR3 reads TGTGCCAGCAGTTCTAGCGGGAGAACCTACAATGAGCAGTTCTTC.

This clonotype was detected ten times or more. The chain has TRBV7-2 and TRBJ2-1; TRBD2 agrees at 14 bases. This CDR3 spans 16 amino acids. The V and J ends lost 1 base and 7 bases, in that order; junction bases with no gene match: 3. Germline CDR1 and CDR2: SGHTA and FQGNSA. CDR3 protein: CASSLEGLAGANEQFF. The CDR3 DNA sequence: TGTGCCAGCAGCTTAGAGGGACTAGCGGGGGCGAATGAGCAGTTCTTC. Full variable domain (missing parts from reference TRBV7-2 and TRBJ2-1): GAGVSQSPSNKVTEKGKDVELRCDPISGHTALYWYRQSLGQGLEFLIYFQGNSAPDKSGLPSDRFSAERTGGSVSTLTIQRTQQEDSAVYLCASSLEGLAGANEQFFGPGTRLTVL.

The sample holds a few counts of this clonotype. The chain joins TRBV6-2 or TRBV6-3 to TRBJ2-7; D gene ambiguous. The V gene's germline CDR1 is MNHEY and CDR2 SVGEGT. Trimming took off 4 bases at V and 2 bases at J, with 12 bases between the two ends. This CDR3 is 14 amino acids long. The CDR3 here is CASSSPGRTYEQYF. As DNA, the CDR3 is TGTGCCAGCAGTTCCCCAGGTAGGACCTACGAGCAGTACTTC.

This clonotype was observed a handful of times. The J gene is TRBJ1-5, the V gene TRBV12-3 or TRBV12-4, with D perhaps matching TRBD1 (5 bases). The CDR3 length is 13 residues. The ends were cut back, 8 bases at V and 5 bases at J, with 13 bases in the middle. CDR3 DNA sequence: TGTGCCAGCCAGGGATTTCGGGATCAGCCCCAGCATTTT. Translation: CASQGFRDQPQHF.

The chain carries TRBV12-3 or TRBV12-4 and TRBJ2-3; 13 bases map to TRBD2. The CDR3 runs 17 residues. Losses at the gene ends were 5 bases for V and 2 bases for J; bases not matched to a gene: 7. The CDR3, as DNA: TGTGCCAGCAGTCCTCGGACTAGCGGGGGTAACACAGATACGCAGTATTTT. Its protein is CASSPRTSGGNTDTQYF.

The genes are TRBV18 and TRBJ2-7; D gene uncertain. CDR3 length: 14 residues. Germline V gene sequence: CDR1 KGHSH, CDR2 LQKENI. V lost 4 bases, J lost 5 bases, and 15 bases lay in between. In DNA form, the CDR3 reads TGTGCCAGCTCACTCGCCCCGAACAGAAACGAGCAGTACTTC. Amino acids: CASSLAPNRNEQYF.

Remarks on this clonotype: An end of the junction differs from the germline gene, which may be a read error. V gene TRBV5-5 combines with J gene TRBJ2-1; 7 bases fit TRBD1. The CDR3 covers 17 residues. From germline, CDR1 is SGHKS and CDR2 YYEKEE (reference sequence). The CDR3 nucleotides are TGTGCCAGCAGTTACGAAAGGACAGGCGGCTCCTACAATGAGCGGTTCTTC. It translates to CASSYERTGGSYNERFF.

This clonotype has more than one count but fewer than ten. CDR3 nucleotide sequence: TGTGCCAGCAGTTTGGAAGCCCAGACGTACAATGAGCAGTTCTTC. Its protein is CASSLEAQTYNEQFF. The chain has TRBV12-3 or TRBV12-4 and TRBJ2-1, with D hard to call. V lost 3 bases and J 4 bases, leaving 13 bases between the germline ends. The CDR3 is made up of 15 amino acids.

Sample share makes this clonotype medium-sized (0.01 to 0.1%). This chain joins TRBV7-8 and TRBJ1-1, with TRBD1 matching 7 bases. Germline V gene data show CDR1 as SGHVS and CDR2 as FQNEAQ. CDR3 length equals 16 residues. Trimming took 2 bases from V and 1 from J; bases not matched to a gene: 7. Here the CDR3 DNA reads TGTGCCAGCAGCTTACGGGGGCGACAGGGGAACACTGAAGCTTTCTTT. Translation gives CASSLRGRQGNTEAFF.

The J gene is TRBJ2-2, the V gene TRBV4-1; a weak D match, TRBD2 (6 bases). The CDR3 totals 14 residues. V lost 4 bases to trimming and J lost 4 bases, with 10 bases between them. CDR1 is MGHRA and CDR2 is YSYEKL in the germline V gene. The CDR3 DNA reads as TGCGCCAGCAGCCCGGGACTTACCACCGGGGAGCTGTTTTTT. It yields the protein CASSPGLTTGELFF.

This clonotype has only a few counts. This chain links TRBV28 with TRBJ1-5, with D unresolved. CDR1 is MDHEN, CDR2 SYDVKM, per germline. The CDR3 totals 17 residues. V lost 1 base and J 0 bases, leaving 13 bases between the germline ends. CDR3 loop: CASSLSFGRDSNQPQHF. CDR3 coding DNA: TGTGCCAGCAGTTTATCTTTCGGGCGGGATAGCAATCAGCCCCAGCATTTT. The variable domain in full, with the rest retrieved from reference TRBV28 and TRBJ1-5, is DVKVTQSSRYLVKRTGEKVFLECVQDMDHENMFWYRQDPGLGLRLIYFSYDVKMKEKGDIPEGYSVSREKKERFSLILESASTNQTSMYLCASSLSFGRDSNQPQHFGDGTRLSIL.

This clonotype was observed at least ten times. V and J are TRBV7-9 and TRBJ2-1, with D possibly matching TRBD1 (6 bases). This CDR3 is 15 amino acids long. Germline V CDR1 and CDR2: SEHNR, FQNEAQ (reference sequence). The ends were cut back, 7 bases at V and 1 base at J, with 14 bases in the middle. The CDR3 coding sequence is TGTGCCAGCACTACGGGCAGGGGATCCTACAATGAGCAGTTCTTC. Translated, it gives CASTTGRGSYNEQFF.

The chain recombines TRBV6-2 or TRBV6-3 with TRBJ2-7; TRBD2 agrees at 8 bases. This CDR3 contains 15 residues. Germline V gives CDR1 MNHEY, CDR2 SVGEGT. With 0 bases clipped from V and 3 bases from J, the junction kept 4 bases outside the gene matches. CDR3 nucleotide sequence: TGTGCCAGCAGTTACTCGCAGCGGGGGAGCTACGAGCAGTACTTC. Residues: CASSYSQRGSYEQYF.

V and J are TRBV20-1 and TRBJ2-5, with D perhaps being TRBD1 or TRBD2 (5 bases each). The CDR3 covers 15 residues. The V end was cut by 2 bases, the J end by 4 bases, with 17 bases between. Germline V CDR1 and CDR2: DFQATT, SNEGSKA (reference sequence). The CDR3, as DNA: TGCAGTGCTAGATTGGCAGGGTTAGAGGGAGAGACCCAGTACTTC. It is translated as CSARLAGLEGETQYF.

This clonotype has ten or more counts. The gene calls are TRBV4-1 and TRBJ2-5, with a tentative D call TRBD2 (6 bases). The CDR3 is 16 amino acids. Germline-derived CDR1 and CDR2 are MGHRA and YSYEKL. Trimming removed 2 bases from V and 5 bases from J, with 18 bases in between. The chain's CDR3 is CASSQHRDLAPETQYF. DNA for the CDR3: TGCGCCAGCAGCCAACACCGGGACTTAGCGCCCGAGACCCAGTACTTC.

This clonotype has only a few counts. The chain links TRBV7-6 to TRBJ2-7; TRBD2 matches 15 bases. The CDR3 totals 16 residues. With V trimmed by 5 bases and J by 7 bases, 9 bases remained unmatched. From germline, CDR1 is SGHVS and CDR2 FNYEAQ. CDR3 residues: CASSRTSGGEIVEQYF. CDR3 bases: TGTGCCAGCAGCAGGACTAGCGGGGGGGAAATAGTAGAGCAGTACTTC. Based on the CDR3 plus reference TRBV7-6 and TRBJ2-7, the full variable domain is GAGVSQSPRYKVTKRGQDVALRCDPISGHVSLYWYRQALGQGPEFLTYFNYEAQQDKSGLPNDRFSAERPEGSISTLTIQRTEQRDSAMYRCASSRTSGGEIVEQYFGPGTRLTVT.

This chain connects TRBV7-6 to TRBJ2-1; 10 positions match TRBD2. V was pared by 5 bases and J by 10 bases, with 8 bases of the junction left unmatched. Germline V lookup: CDR1 SGHVS, CDR2 FNYEAQ. The CDR3 totals 14 residues. As DNA, the CDR3 is TGTGCCAGCAGCGCGAAAGCGGGGGGGTTGGAGCAGTTCTTC. This codes for CASSAKAGGLEQFF.

Only a few counts were recorded for this clonotype. The chain couples TRBV28 to TRBJ2-1; D gene unclear. CDR3 length: 15 residues. The germline gives CDR1 MDHEN, CDR2 SYDVKM. Trimming took off 4 bases at V and 8 bases at J, with 18 bases between the two ends. CDR3 residues: CASSSASPSWDEQFF. As DNA, the CDR3 is TGTGCCAGCAGTTCGGCCAGTCCCAGCTGGGATGAGCAGTTCTTC.

This clonotype turned up a few times. The gene calls are TRBV6-5 and TRBJ2-7; D is perhaps TRBD2 (6 bases). The V gene's germline CDR1 is MNHEY and CDR2 SVGAGI. The V end lost 0 bases, the J end lost 2 bases, and 20 bases lay between the germline ends. This CDR3 is built from 18 residues. The CDR3 is CASSYSSQAVWGAYEQYF. CDR3 in DNA: TGTGCCAGCAGTTACTCCTCCCAGGCCGTTTGGGGGGCCTACGAGCAGTACTTC.

V usage is TRBV2 and J usage is TRBJ2-7; D not resolved. V shed 6 bases and J shed 0 bases, with 18 bases lying between them. From germline, CDR1 is SNHLY and CDR2 FYNNEI. The CDR3 covers 16 residues. The CDR3 loop reads CASRRPKRENSYEQYF. The DNA of the CDR3 is TGTGCCAGCAGACGGCCTAAAAGGGAAAACTCCTACGAGCAGTACTTC.

This clonotype was seen more than once but under ten times. This chain connects TRBV7-9 to TRBJ1-3; D is ambiguous. The V and J ends lost 4 bases and 1 base respectively, with 11 bases between them. The CDR3 is 15 amino acids. Per the germline V gene, CDR1 is SEHNR and CDR2 is FQNEAQ (reference sequence). The CDR3 loop is CASSYTRRSGNTIYF. The CDR3, as DNA: TGTGCCAGCAGCTACACTCGGAGGTCTGGAAACACCATATATTTT. Full variable domain (rest looked up from reference TRBV7-9 and TRBJ1-3): DTGVSQNPRHKITKRGQNVTFRCDPISEHNRLYWYRQTLGQGPEFLTYFQNEAQLEKSRLLSDRFSAERPKGSFSTLEIQRTEQGDSAMYLCASSYTRRSGNTIYFGEGSWLTVV.